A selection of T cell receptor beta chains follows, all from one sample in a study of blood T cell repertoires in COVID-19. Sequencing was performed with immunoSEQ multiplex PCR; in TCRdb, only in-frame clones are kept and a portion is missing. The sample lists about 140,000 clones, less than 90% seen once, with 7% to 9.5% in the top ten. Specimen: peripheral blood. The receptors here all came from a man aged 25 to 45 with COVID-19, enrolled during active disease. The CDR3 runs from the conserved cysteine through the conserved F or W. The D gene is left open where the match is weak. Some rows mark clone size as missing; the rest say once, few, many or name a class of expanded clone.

CDR3nt: TGTGCCAGCAGTTGGGGGGTCTCCTACGAGCAGTACTTC
CDR3aa: CASSWGVSYEQYF
abundance: -
v_gene: TRBV7-9
j_gene: TRBJ2-7
d_gene: -

CDR3nt: TGTGCCAGCATCCTCGTTTGGACTACAGAAAAGGATGAGCAGTTCTTC
CDR3aa: CASILVWTTEKDEQFF
abundance: -
v_gene: TRBV2
j_gene: TRBJ2-1
d_gene: -

CDR3nt: TGTGCCAGCAGCAAGGACAGGGATCAGCCCCAGCATTTT
CDR3aa: CASSKDRDQPQHF
abundance: -
v_gene: TRBV5-4
j_gene: TRBJ1-5
d_gene: TRBD1

CDR3nt: TGTGCCAGCAGTTTCCAATGGGGGCTCAGCTATGGCTACACCTTC
CDR3aa: CASSFQWGLSYGYTF
abundance: once
v_gene: TRBV28
j_gene: TRBJ1-2
d_gene: -

CDR3nt: TGTGCCAGCAGTTACTCGGAGGGAGCCTCTGAGCGGTACTTC
CDR3aa: CASSYSEGASERYF
abundance: few
v_gene: TRBV6-2/TRBV6-3
j_gene: TRBJ2-7
d_gene: -

CDR3nt: TGTGCCAGCAGCCAAGTCGTTGGCGGTACTAATCCTGGTTATGGCTACACCTTC
CDR3aa: CASSQVVGGTNPGYGYTF
abundance: -
v_gene: TRBV4-2
j_gene: TRBJ1-2
d_gene: -

CDR3nt: TGTGCCAGCAGCCCCTCAAAGAGACAGGGTAGCGAAAAACTGTTTTTT
CDR3aa: CASSPSKRQGSEKLFF
abundance: -
v_gene: TRBV11-2
j_gene: TRBJ1-4
d_gene: TRBD1

CDR3nt: TGCAGCGTTGCCCCCAGACTTATCTATGGCTACACCTTC
CDR3aa: CSVAPRLIYGYTF
abundance: -
v_gene: TRBV29-1
j_gene: TRBJ1-2
d_gene: -

CDR3nt: TGTGCCAGCAGCCTCAAGATTACCGACAGGGGATCCGGAAACACCATATATTTT
CDR3aa: CASSLKITDRGSGNTIYF
abundance: once
v_gene: TRBV9
j_gene: TRBJ1-3
d_gene: TRBD1

CDR3nt: TGTGCCAGTTCCTCACACCCAGCCGCAGGGGGTGGGTACGAGCAGTACTTC
CDR3aa: CASSSHPAAGGGYEQYF
abundance: -
v_gene: TRBV19
j_gene: TRBJ2-7
d_gene: TRBD1

CDR3nt: TGTGCCAGTAGTATCGGCAGGGGACTAGCGGGACCTAACGCGAACACCGGGGAGCTGTTTTTT
CDR3aa: CASSIGRGLAGPNANTGELFF
abundance: once
v_gene: TRBV19
j_gene: TRBJ2-2
d_gene: TRBD2

CDR3nt: TGTGCCACCAGTGATTTAGGTCCCTTTAGCGGAAAGAGCTCCTACAATGAGCAGTTCTTC
CDR3aa: CATSDLGPFSGKSSYNEQFF
abundance: -
v_gene: TRBV24-1
j_gene: TRBJ2-1
d_gene: -

CDR3nt: TGTGCCACCAGTGACCCTGGACAGGGGGGCTACAATGAGCAGTTCTTC
CDR3aa: CATSDPGQGGYNEQFF
abundance: -
v_gene: TRBV24-1
j_gene: TRBJ2-1
d_gene: TRBD1

CDR3nt: TGCGCCAGCAGCCTGGGGGCTCAGCGGGGGAAAGAGACCCAGTACTTC
CDR3aa: CASSLGAQRGKETQYF
abundance: once
v_gene: TRBV5-1
j_gene: TRBJ2-5
d_gene: TRBD2

CDR3nt: TGCGCCAGCAGCCAAGATGAGATTGACAGGGCCTACAATGAGCAGTTCTTC
CDR3aa: CASSQDEIDRAYNEQFF
abundance: -
v_gene: TRBV4-1
j_gene: TRBJ2-1
d_gene: TRBD1